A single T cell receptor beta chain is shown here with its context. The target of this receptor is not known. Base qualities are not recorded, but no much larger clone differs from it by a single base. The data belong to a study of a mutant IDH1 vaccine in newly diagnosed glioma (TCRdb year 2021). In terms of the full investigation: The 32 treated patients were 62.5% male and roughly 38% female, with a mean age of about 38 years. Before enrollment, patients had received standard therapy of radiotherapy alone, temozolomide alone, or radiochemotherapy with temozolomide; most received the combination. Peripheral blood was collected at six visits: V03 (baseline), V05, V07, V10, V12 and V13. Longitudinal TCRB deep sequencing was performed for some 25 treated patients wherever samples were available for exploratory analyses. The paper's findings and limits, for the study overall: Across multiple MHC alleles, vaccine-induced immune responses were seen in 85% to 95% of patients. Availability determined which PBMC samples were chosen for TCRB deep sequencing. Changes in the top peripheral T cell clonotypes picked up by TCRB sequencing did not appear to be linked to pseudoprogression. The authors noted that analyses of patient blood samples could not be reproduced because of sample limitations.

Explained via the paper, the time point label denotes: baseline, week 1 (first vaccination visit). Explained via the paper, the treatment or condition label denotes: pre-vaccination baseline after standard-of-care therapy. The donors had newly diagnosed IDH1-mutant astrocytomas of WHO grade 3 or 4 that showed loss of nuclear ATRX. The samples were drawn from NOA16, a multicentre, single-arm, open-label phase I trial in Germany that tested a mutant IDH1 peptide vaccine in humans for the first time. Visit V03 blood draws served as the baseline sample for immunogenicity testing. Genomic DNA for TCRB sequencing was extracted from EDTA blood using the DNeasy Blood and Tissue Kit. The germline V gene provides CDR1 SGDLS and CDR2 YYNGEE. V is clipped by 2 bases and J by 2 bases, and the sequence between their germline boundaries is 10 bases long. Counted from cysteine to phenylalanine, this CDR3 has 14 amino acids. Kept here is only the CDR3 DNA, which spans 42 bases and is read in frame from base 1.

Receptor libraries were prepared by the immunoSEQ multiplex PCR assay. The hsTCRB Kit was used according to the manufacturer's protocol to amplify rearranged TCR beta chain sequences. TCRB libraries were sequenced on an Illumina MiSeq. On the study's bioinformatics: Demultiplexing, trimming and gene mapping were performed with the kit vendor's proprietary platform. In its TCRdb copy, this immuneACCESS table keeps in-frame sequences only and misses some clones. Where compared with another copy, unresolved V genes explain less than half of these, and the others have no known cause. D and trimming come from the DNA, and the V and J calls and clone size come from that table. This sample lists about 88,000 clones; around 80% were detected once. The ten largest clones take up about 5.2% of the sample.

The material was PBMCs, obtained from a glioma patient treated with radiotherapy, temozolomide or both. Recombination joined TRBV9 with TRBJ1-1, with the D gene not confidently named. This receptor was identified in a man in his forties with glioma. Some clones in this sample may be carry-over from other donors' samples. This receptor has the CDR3 CASSVLASNTEAFF. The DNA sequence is TGTGCCAGCAGCGTCCTTGCCAGTAACACTGAAGCTTTCTTT.